The entry below gives a single T cell receptor (beta chain) sequence along with its context. The antigen it recognizes is unknown. The data stem from a study of monozygotic twins with inflammatory bowel disease (dated by TCRdb to the late 2010s). Some background on the complete study: In total, 28 monozygotic twin pairs made up the full study: 19 Danish pairs, all IBD-discordant, plus nine German pairs, of which four were IBD-concordant and five were IBD-discordant. Each individual had, on average, about 151 000 unique TCRalpha sequences and 181 000 unique TCRbeta sequences available for analysis. The search for disease-associated traits relied mainly on comparing, within discordant pairs, IBD patients with their genetically identical healthy co-twins.

Looking up the germline V gene yields CDR1 SGHRS and CDR2 YFSETQ. CDR3 length: 14 amino acids, cysteine to phenylalanine. The DNA sequence is not available. Library preparation used 5' RACE. Preparation of each TCR library used approximately 3.5 ug of total RNA. For each sample, cDNA was synthesized in eight separate reactions using SMARTScribe reverse transcriptase. During cDNA synthesis, template switching introduced unique molecular identifiers that contained a 6-nucleotide sample barcode. TCRalpha and TCRbeta cDNA was amplified in two nested PCRs of approximately 16 and 10 cycles, and bead purification was carried out after each PCR. Before amplification, the cDNA was treated with uracil DNA-glycosylase and purified using the QIAquick PCR purification kit. The second PCR was the step at which Illumina TruSeq-compatible adapters and sample-specific barcodes were added. TapeStation and Qubit were used to check library quality and concentration, and around 5.2 ng of each library went into the pool. Pooled libraries were sequenced on an Illumina HiSeq2500 single-index Rapid Run with 2 x 100 bp reads and custom sequencing primers. Per the source publication's procedure: UMI-based consensus assembly with MiGEC version 1.2.6 was used to correct PCR and sequencing errors. MiXCR version 2.1.1 was used for V(D)J alignment, clonotype assembly and CDR3 extraction. To normalise gene usage, clonotype sharing and MAIT/NKT TCR abundance, the top 1000, 10 000 and 20 000 clonotypes in each sample were analysed. Diversity was computed as the inverse Simpson index with the vegan R package after downsampling to 27 000 UMIs. Paired Mann-Whitney U tests were applied to discordant twin pairs, with Benjamini-Hochberg correction for multiple testing. Following reprocessing of the reads by TCRdb, the data hold one row per CDR3 protein sequence and no DNA is available. What appears here as the V and J calls and clone size reflects TCRdb's work, not the paper's. The sample has about 420,000 distinct CDR3 sequences on record. The top ten hold approximately 2.3% of the sample.

An approximately 2.5 ml peripheral blood sample was drawn into PAXgene tubes per donor and stored at -80°C. Total RNA was isolated from whole blood with the PAXgene blood miRNA kit on an automated QIAcube, without T cell sorting. Peripheral blood from monozygotic twin pairs, either concordant or discordant for inflammatory bowel disease, underwent deep TCRalpha and TCRbeta repertoire profiling that used unique molecular barcoding. Smoking habits were recorded for all twin pairs, and individuals were classified as current, former or never smokers. Study-level results and caveats: Compared with healthy twins, IBD patients shared fewer clonotypes with other individuals, and the difference was most pronounced in patients with signs of disease activity. The results gave no support for a single strong signal or clonotype linked to IBD. A decrease in TCRbeta repertoire diversity, as measured by inverse Simpson index, was observed in IBD patients compared with their healthy co-twins. Background noise and inter-individual variability may have been introduced into the repertoires by the differing immunosuppressive treatments among patients. Distinction between different T cell subtypes could not be achieved in the analysis. Repertoire similarity did not differ between concordant and discordant twins, possibly due to limited statistical power.

The sample consisted of blood. The chain employs TRBV5-1 and TRBJ1-2; TCRdb selects TRBD1, and the lack of DNA leaves this call unchecked. This TCR was recovered from a human donor with ulcerative colitis or Crohn's disease, or a healthy co-twin of an affected twin (not recorded which). The CDR3 reads CASSRGGANYGYTF.